The 28 T cell receptor beta chains given below trace back to one sample, sequenced in a study of PD-1 blockade in classical Hodgkin lymphoma. Data came from immunoSEQ multiplex PCR; TCRdb stores just in-frame clones and leaves some out. The profile shows more than 90,000 clones, 80% to 90% of them singletons. There was relapse after autologous stem cell transplantation in every patient, and there was variation in brentuximab vedotin exposure. This specimen was peripheral blood mononuclear cells (PBMCs), taken before the second cycle of nivolumab. Receptors originate from a human donor with classical Hodgkin lymphoma.

This clone has ten or more counts. The chain links TRBV6-5 to TRBJ2-7, with 9 bases aligning to TRBD1. The J segment lost 1 base and the V segment lost 8 bases, leaving 6 bases of the junction unmatched. CDR3 length: 14 residues. CDR1 and CDR2 from the germline V gene are MNHEY and SVGAGI. The CDR3 loop reads CASRDRESSYEQYF. In nucleotides, the CDR3 is TGTGCCAGCCGGGACAGGGAATCGTCCTACGAGCAGTACTTC.

The chain combines TRBV6-5 with TRBJ2-7; the D gene is possibly TRBD2 (6 bases). CDR1 is MNHEY, CDR2 SVGAGI, per germline. V lost 3 bases and J lost 4, with 13 bases in between. The CDR3 runs to 14 residues. CDR3 DNA sequence: TGTGCCAGCAGTTATTCGGGGGTCGATTACGAGCAGTACTTC. Translating gives CASSYSGVDYEQYF.

The J gene is TRBJ2-1, the V gene TRBV10-1, with 7 bases matching TRBD2. CDR3 length: 15 residues. Germline CDR1 is WNHNN and CDR2 is SYGVQD (reference sequence). After removal of 0 bases from V and 5 bases from J, the junction contained 4 bases not matched to a gene. This CDR3 reads CASSESYGRHNEQFF. As DNA, the CDR3 is TGCGCCAGCAGTGAGTCCTACGGGAGGCACAATGAGCAGTTCTTC.

The sample holds one count of this clone. The chain links TRBV10-3 to TRBJ2-3; D gene uncertain. V lost 10 bases, J lost 6 bases, and 23 bases lay in between. This CDR3 is built from 15 residues. The germline gives CDR1 ENHRY, CDR2 SYGVKD. Written as DNA, the CDR3 is TGTGCCACCGCCGAAGTCCCCCCCGCCCCGGATACGCAGTATTTT. Translation: CATAEVPPAPDTQYF.

The V gene is TRBV5-1, the J gene TRBJ2-2; 14 bases line up with TRBD2. V was pared by 4 bases and J by 2 bases, with 4 bases of the junction left unmatched. The CDR3 extends over 17 amino acids. The germline V gene encodes CDR1 SGHRS and CDR2 YFSETQ. The CDR3 DNA follows: TGCGCCAGCAGCCCGACTAGCGGGAGGGCCAACACCGGGGAGCTGTTTTTT. It codes for CASSPTSGRANTGELFF. The whole variable domain, filled in from reference TRBV5-1 and TRBJ2-2, reads KAGVTQTPRYLIKTRGQQVTLSCSPISGHRSVSWYQQTPGQGLQFLFEYFSETQRNKGNFPGRFSGRQFSNSRSEMNVSTLELGDSALYLCASSPTSGRANTGELFFGEGSRLTVL.

CDR3: CASSPGTLYEQYF. The CDR3 DNA reads as TGCGCCAGCAGCCCCGGGACTCTATACGAGCAGTACTTC. The J gene is TRBJ2-7, the V gene TRBV5-1; D may be TRBD2 (6 bases). This CDR3 spans 13 amino acids. CDR1 and CDR2 from the germline V gene are SGHRS and YFSETQ. Trimming shortened V by 4 bases and J by 4 bases, and 12 bases separated the two germline ends.

V and J are TRBV2 and TRBJ2-5; 9 bases line up with TRBD1. The germline V gene encodes CDR1 SNHLY and CDR2 FYNNEI. V trimming: 2 bases; J trimming: 3 bases; junction bases outside the gene matches: 10. This CDR3 has 17 residues. The CDR3 spells CASSEIGTGIRKETQYF. CDR3 coding DNA: TGTGCCAGCAGTGAAATCGGGACAGGGATTAGGAAAGAGACCCAGTACTTC.

V is TRBV7-2 and J is TRBJ2-5; 9 nucleotides match TRBD2. Looked up from germline, CDR1 is SGHTA and CDR2 is FQGNSA. This CDR3 region has 15 residues. With 3 bases clipped from V and 5 bases from J, the junction kept 7 bases outside the gene matches. CDR3 sequence: CASSFSRLAVETQYF. In DNA, the CDR3 is TGTGCCAGCAGCTTCTCTAGACTAGCGGTGGAGACCCAGTACTTC.

The chain has TRBV4-2 and TRBJ2-6; 9 bases line up with TRBD2. CDR3 length equals 19 residues. V lost 0 bases, J lost 0 bases, and 6 bases stayed unmatched. Germline CDR1 is LGHNA and CDR2 is YNFKEQ. CDR3 residues: CASSQDRLAAASGANVLTF. In DNA, the CDR3 is TGTGCCAGCAGCCAAGATCGACTAGCGGCCGCCTCTGGGGCCAACGTCCTGACTTTC.

The rearrangement joins TRBV5-1 to TRBJ2-3; 7 nucleotides align to TRBD2. J was trimmed by 4 bases and V by 2 bases; bases with no gene match: 10. The CDR3 consists of 16 residues. CDR1 SGHRS and CDR2 YFSETQ come from the germline V gene. The CDR3 sequence: CASSFFSTRGADTQYF. CDR3 nucleotides: TGCGCCAGCAGCTTTTTTTCGACACGGGGGGCAGATACGCAGTATTTT.

This clone was recorded only once. The chain carries TRBV6-1 and TRBJ1-3, with D possibly matching TRBD1 (5 bases). CDR3 length: 16 residues. Per germline, CDR1 MNHNS and CDR2 SASEGT. Trimming stripped 2 bases from V and 0 bases from J, with 11 bases between. The CDR3 DNA follows: TGTGCCAGCAGTGAATTAGCAGGGCCCTCTGGAAACACCATATATTTT. It encodes CASSELAGPSGNTIYF.

The chain employs TRBV19 and TRBJ1-1; a weak D match, TRBD1 (6 bases). The CDR3 is 13 residues long. Trimming shortened V by 9 bases and J by 0 bases, and 11 bases separated the two germline ends. CDR1 is LNHDA, CDR2 SQIVND, per germline (reference sequence). The CDR3 DNA reads TGTGCCAGCCTAGGACAGATGAACACTGAAGCTTTCTTT. It translates to CASLGQMNTEAFF.

This clone appeared a few times. The chain employs TRBV19 and TRBJ2-1, with 11 bases matching TRBD2. Trimming took 5 bases from V and 0 from J; bases not matched to a gene: 3. Germline CDR1 is LNHDA and CDR2 is SQIVND (reference sequence). The CDR3 extends over 16 amino acids. The CDR3 nucleotides are TGTGCCAGTAGTGGGACTAGCGGCCACTCCTACAATGAGCAGTTCTTC. Translation gives CASSGTSGHSYNEQFF. Using reference TRBV19 and TRBJ2-1 for the parts outside the CDR3, the full variable domain is DGGITQSPKYLFRKEGQNVTLSCEQNLNHDAMYWYRQDPGQGLRLIYYSQIVNDFQKGDIAEGYSVSREKKESFPLTVTSAQKNPTAFYLCASSGTSGHSYNEQFFGPGTRLTVL.

V usage is TRBV5-1 and J usage is TRBJ2-3, with D maybe TRBD2 (5 bases). Germline lookup yields CDR1 SGHRS and CDR2 YFSETQ. The CDR3 is 15 amino acids. V lost 0 bases to trimming and J lost 2 bases, with 10 bases between them. Here the CDR3 DNA reads TGCGCCAGCAGCTTGGAGGGAGCGCCCACAGATACGCAGTATTTT. Its translation: CASSLEGAPTDTQYF.

This clone was detected only once. The V and J genes are TRBV5-1 and TRBJ2-5; unclear D gene. CDR3 length: 11 residues. V lost 5 bases and J 4 bases, leaving 6 bases between the germline ends. Germline assignment: CDR1 SGHRS and CDR2 YFSETQ. The CDR3 DNA reads as TGCGCCAGCAGTGTAACAGAGACCCAGTACTTC. Translated: CASSVTETQYF.

This clone was detected once. V and J are TRBV11-2 and TRBJ2-7, with D perhaps matching TRBD1 (6 bases). With 3 bases removed from V and 2 bases from J, the gap between germline ends came to 11 bases. The CDR3 totals 14 residues. Germline assignment: CDR1 SGHAT and CDR2 FQNNGV. The CDR3 DNA reads as TGTGCCAGCAGCTTGGTGACAGGAGCCTACGAGCAGTACTTC. It is translated as CASSLVTGAYEQYF.

The sample holds one count of this clone. V usage is TRBV15 and J usage is TRBJ1-2; a weak D match, TRBD1 (5 bases). The length of the CDR3 is 12 residues. The germline V gene has CDR1 LNHNV and CDR2 YYDKDF (reference sequence). V dropped 1 base and J dropped 8 bases, with 8 bases sitting between them. CDR3 sequence (DNA): TGTGCCACCAGCAGAGGAGGGGTCGGCTACACCTTC. Amino acids: CATSRGGVGYTF.

This clone was counted a few times. The chain joins TRBV5-1 to TRBJ2-7; 9 bases match TRBD2. The CDR3 has 15 amino acids. Germline-derived CDR1 and CDR2 are SGHRS and YFSETQ. V shed 6 bases and J 0 bases; nucleotides not matched to a gene: 7. CDR3 residues: CASNPTSGFSYEQYF. DNA of the CDR3: TGCGCCAGCAACCCGACTAGCGGATTCTCCTACGAGCAGTACTTC.

The V and J genes are TRBV9 and TRBJ2-4, with 9 bases that match TRBD1. V gave up 3 bases and J gave up 4 bases; unmatched junction bases: 5. Germline V CDR1 and CDR2: SGDLS, YYNGEE. This CDR3 comprises 15 residues. Here the CDR3 DNA reads TGTGCCAGCAGCGGGACGGACAGGGGAAAAAACATTCAGTACTTC. Its translation is CASSGTDRGKNIQYF.

This clone showed up just a few times. The rearrangement uses TRBV11-2 and TRBJ2-5; D not resolved. Trimming took off 3 bases at V and 5 bases at J, with 13 bases between the two ends. The CDR3 is made up of 14 amino acids. Per germline, CDR1 SGHAT and CDR2 FQNNGV. Here the CDR3 reads CASSFSSSFETQYF. In nucleotides, the CDR3 is TGTGCCAGCAGCTTCTCATCAAGCTTCGAGACCCAGTACTTC.

This chain links TRBV2 with TRBJ2-3, with 7 bases that match TRBD2. CDR1 and CDR2 (germline): SNHLY, FYNNEI. Trimming removed 6 bases from V and 2 bases from J; junction bases left unmatched: 14. This CDR3 is built from 17 residues. The CDR3 region is CASRKRTGTTLTDTQYF. CDR3 bases: TGTGCCAGCAGAAAGAGAACCGGGACTACCCTCACAGATACGCAGTATTTT.

V gene TRBV7-9 combines with J gene TRBJ2-7; TRBD1 aligns across 9 bases. The CDR3 runs 17 residues. J gave up 4 bases and V 5 bases, and 15 bases lay outside the gene matches. Germline-derived CDR1 and CDR2 are SEHNR and FQNEAQ (reference sequence). CDR3: CASSPTAPGQGLYEQYF. Written as DNA, the CDR3 is TGTGCCAGCAGCCCTACCGCTCCGGGACAGGGACTTTACGAGCAGTACTTC.

This chain uses TRBV28 with TRBJ2-2; 7 bases fit TRBD2. This CDR3 spans 16 amino acids. Germline CDR1 reads MDHEN; CDR2 reads SYDVKM. J lost 3 bases, V lost 9 bases, and 13 bases had no gene match. The CDR3 nucleotides read TGTGCCAGACCCTCCGAGATGGGAGGGTACACCGGGGAGCTGTTTTTT. Translating gives CARPSEMGGYTGELFF.

The chain joins TRBV27 to TRBJ2-5, with 12 bases that match TRBD2. Germline loops: CDR1 MNHEY, CDR2 SMNVEV (reference sequence). This CDR3 region has 16 residues. The junction had 6 bases not matched to a gene; V was cut back by 3 bases and J by 4 bases. DNA of the CDR3: TGTGCCAGCAGTTTGCGTCGGACTAGCGGGACAGAGACCCAGTACTTC. Amino acid sequence: CASSLRRTSGTETQYF.

The chain joins TRBV6-5 to TRBJ2-1; TRBD2 matches 11 bases. The CDR3 is 13 residues long. Trimming cost V 10 bases and J 4 bases; bases outside gene matches: 3. Germline CDR1 and CDR2: MNHEY and SVGAGI. The CDR3 here is CATRTSGYNEQFF. Here the CDR3 DNA reads TGTGCCACCCGGACTAGCGGGTACAATGAGCAGTTCTTC.

This clone was found a few times. This chain joins TRBV5-1 and TRBJ2-3; weak D call: TRBD2 (5 bases). Trimming shortened V by 1 base and J by 6 bases, and 9 bases separated the two germline ends. CDR3 length: 13 residues. The germline V gene encodes CDR1 SGHRS and CDR2 YFSETQ. The CDR3 sequence: CASSLRSGDTQYF. The CDR3, as DNA: TGCGCCAGCAGCTTGAGGTCGGGGGATACGCAGTATTTT.

A single count supports this clone. The V gene is TRBV5-5, the J gene TRBJ1-4; D is undetermined. CDR1 SGHKS and CDR2 YYEKEE come from the germline V gene (reference sequence). The CDR3 runs 15 residues. V was trimmed by 4 bases and J by 0 bases, leaving 10 bases between them. In DNA, the CDR3 is TGTGCCAGCAGCCCCCAAAGCGCAACTAATGAAAAACTGTTTTTT. It is translated as CASSPQSATNEKLFF.

The chain's CDR3 is CASSLGTSGSIYNEQFF. The CDR3 DNA reads as TGTGCCAGCAGCTTGGGGACTAGCGGGAGTATATACAATGAGCAGTTCTTC. This chain uses TRBV7-9 with TRBJ2-1; TRBD2 agrees at 14 bases. The ends lost 3 bases at V and 4 bases at J; junction bases unmatched: 5. The germline CDR1 and CDR2 sequences are SEHNR and FQNEAQ (reference sequence). The CDR3 totals 17 residues.